The T cell receptor (beta chain) described here comes from a study of vaccination and CD4 T cells after COVID-19. Study-wide findings and caveats: Only post-vaccination samples contained a median 86.3% of the reactive clones in convalescent patients.

Germline V lookup: CDR1 GTSNPN, CDR2 SVGIG (reference sequence). The CDR3 has 14 residues. Trimming took 0 bases from V and 5 from J; bases not matched to a gene: 7. Of note for this clonotype: Its antigen is not known.

With the Oncomine TCR Beta short-read assay, DNA from cultured CD4+ T cells was sequenced. Genomic DNA was taken out of cultured CD4+ T cells by extraction. TCRdb re-called the PCR reads with MiXCR, one entry per CDR3 protein. Here the sample spans some 16,000 distinct CDR3 sequences, roughly 56% being singletons. Treatment defined: roughly ten-day PBMC culture with coronavirus spike peptide pools or control peptides (ViraFEST assay). IL-2 at roughly 9.2 IU/ml and peptide pools at roughly 9.1 ug/ml were added to PBMCs cultured at roughly 2 million per well. The sequenced sample was CD4+ T cells from blood, cultured in vitro. The source of this sequence is a human donor who had recovered from COVID-19. J is TRBJ2-7 and V is TRBV30; 7 bases fit TRBD2. CDR3 amino acids: CAWSVVGGIDEQYF. CDR3 nucleotide sequence: TGTGCCTGGAGTGTAGTGGGAGGGATTGACGAGCAGTACTTC.